This T cell receptor beta chain was observed in a study of CD8+CD57+ T cells in acquired aplastic anemia. Overall study context: Sorting CD4+ and CD8+ cells gave DNA averaging 3.2 ug.

Genomic DNA templated the TCR beta VDJ and CDR3 profiling. TCRdb re-analysed the reads in MiXCR, keeping a single row per CDR3 protein. Here the sample spans hundreds of thousands of distinct CDR3 sequences, around 30% being singletons. The CDR3 sequence is 15 residues long. V lost 3 bases and J lost 3; bases outside the gene matches: 7. The V gene's germline CDR1 is ENHRY and CDR2 SYGVKD. All sequencing subjects had displayed CD8+CD57+ cell expansion on flow cytometry. This chain connects TRBV10-3 to TRBJ1-2, with 7 nucleotides matching TRBD1. This receptor was taken from a human donor with aplastic anemia. The specimen was sorted CD4+, CD8+, or CD8+CD57+ T cells (not recorded which) from PBMCs. The CDR3 nucleotides read TGTGCCATCAGTGAACCTACCGGGACAGACTATGGCTACACCTTC. Translation gives CAISEPTGTDYGYTF.